The T cell receptor (beta chain) described here comes from a study of blood T cell repertoires in COVID-19. Study-wide background: Italy, Spain and the United States were the sources of the convalescent and acute COVID-19 samples. In each case, the material was cDNA or gDNA derived from T cells, B-cell-depleted T cells, or PBMCs.

Original processing methods: Amplified reference gene primers provided the basis for estimating nucleated cell counts. The data were produced by immunoSEQ multiplex PCR, yet TCRdb's version contains in-frame clones alone and is incomplete. Clone size and the V and J calls come from that table; the DNA yielded D and trimming. The sample consists of 340,000 or so clones, around four fifths of them appearing once. Sequenced sample: peripheral blood. The clonotype was recovered from a man aged 25-40 years with active or convalescent COVID-19.

CDR3: CASPGGLASNTGELFF. The DNA for the CDR3 is TGTGCCAGCCCGGGTGGGCTAGCGAGTAACACCGGGGAGCTGTTTTTT. V usage is TRBV7-2 and J usage is TRBJ2-2, with D tentatively TRBD2 (6 bases). Trimming stripped 8 bases from V and 2 bases from J, with 18 bases between. CDR1 is SGHTA, CDR2 FQGNSA, per germline. The CDR3 loop spans 16 amino acids.